This T cell receptor beta chain was retrieved from a study of control samples from healthy donors and cancer patients. Germline CDR1 SGHTA, CDR2 FQGTGA. This CDR3 is built from 13 residues. Trimming pared 2 bases from V and 7 bases from J, leaving 9 bases between. The table came from immunoSEQ multiplex PCR; TCRdb's copy has only in-frame clones and leaves some out. Here the sample spans fewer than 500,000 clones, 90% being singletons. Material for sequencing was PBMCs. The TCR was taken from a man aged 35 to 55 with head and neck cancer. The chain links TRBV7-3 to TRBJ2-1; D gene uncertain. CDR3 region: CASSLSGWNEQFF. CDR3 sequence (DNA): TGTGCCAGCAGCTTATCCGGGTGGAATGAGCAGTTCTTC.